This is a list of T cell receptor beta chains from one sample in a study of T cells after yellow fever vaccination. TCRdb re-called the 5' RACE reads with MiXCR, one entry per CDR3 protein. The sample lists around 500,000 distinct CDR3 sequences, less than 25% seen once, with approximately 15% in the top ten. This specimen was PBMCs, taken less than 25 days after the first yellow fever vaccination. The receptor source for this set is a man aged 18 to 29 who received the YFV17D yellow fever vaccine. CDR3s include the opening cysteine and the closing phenylalanine or tryptophan. A D gene is named only where the DNA matches it firmly. Expanded clones are given a class, and other clones once, few, many or no size at all.

V gene: TRBV7-3; clone size: many; D gene: .; J gene: TRBJ2-3; CDR3 protein: CASSLNGHGTDTQYF; CDR3 DNA: TGTGCCAGCAGCTTAAACGGACATGGCACAGATACGCAGTATTTT
V gene: TRBV7-2; clone size: few; D gene: TRBD2; J gene: TRBJ2-1; CDR3 protein: CASSLSGGREQFF; CDR3 DNA: TGTGCCAGCAGCCTTAGCGGGGGGCGAGAGCAGTTCTTC
V gene: TRBV20-1; clone size: .; D gene: .; J gene: TRBJ2-1; CDR3 protein: CSASPARGYNEQFF; CDR3 DNA: TGCAGTGCTTCGCCTGCCAGGGGATACAATGAGCAGTTCTTC
V gene: TRBV6-1; clone size: once; D gene: .; J gene: TRBJ2-1; CDR3 protein: CASSDSVAYEQFF; CDR3 DNA: TGTGCCAGCAGTGATTCCGTGGCCTATGAGCAGTTCTTC
V gene: TRBV7-2; clone size: .; D gene: .; J gene: TRBJ2-1; CDR3 protein: CASSYPYYNEQFF; CDR3 DNA: TGTGCCAGCAGCTACCCATATTACAATGAGCAGTTCTTC
V gene: TRBV24-1; clone size: .; D gene: .; J gene: TRBJ1-1; CDR3 protein: CATSDLQGREAFF; CDR3 DNA: TGTGCCACCAGTGATTTGCAGGGAAGAGAAGCTTTCTTT
V gene: TRBV12-3/TRBV12-4; clone size: .; D gene: .; J gene: TRBJ1-1; CDR3 protein: CASSFRGGSTEAFF; CDR3 DNA: TGTGCCAGCAGCTTTAGAGGGGGATCGACTGAAGCTTTCTTT
V gene: TRBV29-1; clone size: .; D gene: TRBD1; J gene: TRBJ2-6; CDR3 protein: CSVRTGGTFSGANVLTF; CDR3 DNA: TGCAGCGTCAGGACAGGGGGGACCTTCTCTGGGGCCAACGTCCTGACTTTC
V gene: TRBV20-1; clone size: .; D gene: .; J gene: TRBJ1-5; CDR3 protein: CSARTDTNQPQHF; CDR3 DNA: TGCAGTGCTAGGACGGATACCAATCAGCCCCAGCATTTT
V gene: TRBV7-2; clone size: .; D gene: .; J gene: TRBJ2-5; CDR3 protein: CASSLGGATQETQYF; CDR3 DNA: TGTGCCAGCAGCTTAGGGGGGGCTACCCAAGAGACCCAGTACTTC
V gene: TRBV5-1; clone size: .; D gene: TRBD2; J gene: TRBJ2-1; CDR3 protein: CASSRLNSGGASGNEQFF; CDR3 DNA: TGCGCCAGCAGCCGATTGAATAGCGGGGGGGCGTCGGGGAATGAGCAGTTCTTC
V gene: TRBV4-1; clone size: .; D gene: .; J gene: TRBJ2-7; CDR3 protein: CASSQGEAREQYF; CDR3 DNA: TGCGCCAGCAGCCAAGGAGAAGCGCGGGAGCAGTACTTC
V gene: TRBV28; clone size: once; D gene: TRBD2; J gene: TRBJ2-5; CDR3 protein: CASSSLRRLAPGTQYF; CDR3 DNA: TGTGCCAGCAGTTCCTTGAGGCGACTAGCCCCAGGGACCCAGTACTTC
V gene: TRBV12-3/TRBV12-4; clone size: .; D gene: .; J gene: TRBJ1-3; CDR3 protein: CASRAARGGSGNTIYF; CDR3 DNA: TGTGCCAGCAGGGCTGCCAGGGGAGGCTCTGGAAACACCATATATTTT
V gene: TRBV7-9; clone size: .; D gene: .; J gene: TRBJ2-3; CDR3 protein: CASSRQPGVNADTQYF; CDR3 DNA: TGTGCCAGCAGCCGGCAGCCGGGGGTAAATGCAGATACGCAGTATTTT
V gene: TRBV5-1; clone size: .; D gene: .; J gene: TRBJ2-7; CDR3 protein: CASSLVPSSYEQYF; CDR3 DNA: TGCGCCAGCAGCTTGGTACCGTCCTCCTACGAGCAGTACTTC
V gene: TRBV7-3; clone size: few; D gene: TRBD1; J gene: TRBJ2-1; CDR3 protein: CASSTRQGANEQFF; CDR3 DNA: TGTGCCAGCAGCACCAGACAGGGGGCGAATGAGCAGTTCTTC
V gene: TRBV15; clone size: few; D gene: TRBD1; J gene: TRBJ2-1; CDR3 protein: CATSLGQGIEQFF; CDR3 DNA: TGTGCCACCAGCCTGGGACAGGGGATTGAGCAGTTCTTC
V gene: TRBV5-1; clone size: .; D gene: .; J gene: TRBJ2-1; CDR3 protein: CASRSSNIADEQFF; CDR3 DNA: TGCGCCAGCCGTAGCTCAAATATTGCCGATGAGCAGTTCTTC
V gene: TRBV7-2; clone size: few; D gene: .; J gene: TRBJ1-2; CDR3 protein: CASSLVGQVVYGYTF; CDR3 DNA: TGTGCCAGCAGCTTAGTCGGGCAGGTCGTCTATGGCTACACCTTC
V gene: TRBV7-2; clone size: many; D gene: .; J gene: TRBJ1-3; CDR3 protein: CASSFSVTGNTIYF; CDR3 DNA: TGTGCCAGCAGCTTCTCGGTAACCGGAAACACCATATATTTT
V gene: TRBV5-4; clone size: .; D gene: TRBD2; J gene: TRBJ2-7; CDR3 protein: CASSFPSGSSYEQYF; CDR3 DNA: TGTGCCAGCAGCTTCCCTAGCGGCTCTTCCTACGAGCAGTACTTC
V gene: TRBV7-2; clone size: .; D gene: .; J gene: TRBJ2-7; CDR3 protein: CASSLRPGDFGSYEQYF; CDR3 DNA: TGTGCCAGCAGCTTAAGGCCAGGGGATTTTGGTTCCTACGAGCAGTACTTC
V gene: TRBV20-1; clone size: .; D gene: TRBD2; J gene: TRBJ2-2; CDR3 protein: CSARELAGGRAGELFF; CDR3 DNA: TGCAGTGCTAGGGAACTAGCGGGGGGGCGAGCCGGGGAGCTGTTTTTT
V gene: TRBV7-4; clone size: once; D gene: .; J gene: TRBJ2-5; CDR3 protein: CASSLAGGHQETQYF; CDR3 DNA: TGTGCCAGCAGCTTAGCGGGGGGCCACCAAGAGACCCAGTACTTC
V gene: TRBV3-1; clone size: few; D gene: TRBD1; J gene: TRBJ2-3; CDR3 protein: CASSQPRDRGRDTQYF; CDR3 DNA: TGTGCCAGCAGCCAACCCCGGGACAGGGGGCGAGATACGCAGTATTTT
V gene: TRBV6-1; clone size: few; D gene: .; J gene: TRBJ2-5; CDR3 protein: CAMARVLKETQYF; CDR3 DNA: TGTGCCATGGCCCGGGTACTTAAAGAGACCCAGTACTTC
V gene: TRBV4-2; clone size: few; D gene: TRBD2; J gene: TRBJ2-1; CDR3 protein: CASSQDTGASGGSEQFF; CDR3 DNA: TGTGCCAGCAGCCAAGATACGGGTGCTAGCGGGGGGAGTGAGCAGTTCTTC
V gene: TRBV27; clone size: few; D gene: .; J gene: TRBJ2-7; CDR3 protein: CASSWATGRYEQYF; CDR3 DNA: TGTGCCAGCAGTTGGGCTACGGGACGCTACGAGCAGTACTTC
V gene: TRBV11-2; clone size: .; D gene: .; J gene: TRBJ2-5; CDR3 protein: CASSLDQYRVRLGQETQYF; CDR3 DNA: TGTGCCAGCAGCTTAGATCAGTACAGGGTACGGCTAGGCCAAGAGACCCAGTACTTC
V gene: TRBV4-2; clone size: .; D gene: TRBD2; J gene: TRBJ2-1; CDR3 protein: CASSRDFSGGLRNEQFF; CDR3 DNA: TGTGCCAGCAGCCGGGATTTTAGCGGGGGACTACGAAATGAGCAGTTCTTC
V gene: TRBV5-1; clone size: .; D gene: .; J gene: TRBJ1-1; CDR3 protein: CASSLSSGFGEAFF; CDR3 DNA: TGCGCCAGCAGCTTGTCTTCGGGGTTCGGTGAAGCTTTCTTT
V gene: TRBV4-3; clone size: few; D gene: .; J gene: TRBJ1-1; CDR3 protein: CASSQDKAGGNTEAFF; CDR3 DNA: TGCGCCAGCAGCCAAGATAAGGCAGGAGGGAACACTGAAGCTTTCTTT
V gene: TRBV6-5; clone size: .; D gene: .; J gene: TRBJ1-1; CDR3 protein: CASSWAGATEAFF; CDR3 DNA: TGTGCCAGCAGTTGGGCAGGGGCCACTGAAGCTTTCTTT
V gene: TRBV7-2; clone size: .; D gene: TRBD1; J gene: TRBJ2-1; CDR3 protein: CASSLGQGAEGEQFF; CDR3 DNA: TGTGCCAGCAGCTTAGGGCAGGGGGCCGAAGGTGAGCAGTTCTTC
V gene: TRBV5-5; clone size: few; D gene: .; J gene: TRBJ2-5; CDR3 protein: CASSPHRQVQETQYF; CDR3 DNA: TGTGCCAGCAGCCCCCATCGTCAGGTGCAAGAGACCCAGTACTTC
V gene: TRBV12-3/TRBV12-4; clone size: few; D gene: .; J gene: TRBJ2-3; CDR3 protein: CASSLDGRTSDTQYF; CDR3 DNA: TGTGCCAGCAGTCTAGACGGCCGGACGTCAGATACGCAGTATTTT
V gene: TRBV7-8; clone size: .; D gene: .; J gene: TRBJ2-4; CDR3 protein: CASSLEYGTKNIQYF; CDR3 DNA: TGTGCCAGCAGCTTAGAGTATGGGACCAAAAACATTCAGTACTTC
V gene: TRBV11-2; clone size: few; D gene: .; J gene: TRBJ2-2; CDR3 protein: CASSLRAQFGLGTGELFF; CDR3 DNA: TGTGCCAGCAGCTTACGTGCACAGTTCGGCCTGGGGACCGGGGAGCTGTTTTTT
V gene: TRBV7-2; clone size: few; D gene: .; J gene: TRBJ2-2; CDR3 protein: CASSSDSWANTGELFF; CDR3 DNA: TGTGCCAGCAGCTCGGACAGTTGGGCGAACACCGGGGAGCTGTTTTTT
V gene: TRBV12-3/TRBV12-4; clone size: .; D gene: .; J gene: TRBJ1-4; CDR3 protein: CASSLGRDRGPNEKLFF; CDR3 DNA: TGTGCCAGCAGTTTAGGCAGGGATCGGGGACCTAATGAAAAACTGTTTTTT
V gene: TRBV27; clone size: .; D gene: .; J gene: TRBJ1-3; CDR3 protein: CASSLNGGNTIYF; CDR3 DNA: TGTGCCAGCAGTTTAAACGGGGGTAACACCATATATTTT